The 2 T cell receptor beta chains below all came from one sample that was sequenced in a study of shared clonotypes between healthy human individuals (dated by TCRdb to between 2020 and 2021). Libraries were built with the immunoSEQ multiplex PCR assay. TCRdb's version of the immuneACCESS table is confined to in-frame rearrangements and falls short of the full clone set. An unresolved V gene accounts for under half of the shortfall where checked; the remainder is of unknown origin. The sample contains over a million clones, about 98.5% of them found a single time. The ten largest make up about 0.34% of the sample. Sequenced material: naive CD4+ T cells sorted from blood. What the cell subset or site label conveys for this sample: CD45RA+ positively selected. These receptors were collected from a man aged 25-45 years in good health.

The V call is TRBV19, the J call TRBJ1-5; D perhaps matches TRBD1 (5 bases). CDR1 is LNHDA, CDR2 SQIVND, per germline (reference sequence). The CDR3 spans 15 residues. The V end was cut by 7 bases, the J end by 2 bases, with 15 bases between. The CDR3 nucleotides read TGTGCCAGTAACCCAGGTAGAGGGGGCAATCAGCCCCAGCATTTT. This sequence encodes CASNPGRGGNQPQHF.

The chain combines TRBV5-5 with TRBJ2-7; the D is unclear. In germline, CDR1 is SGHKS, CDR2 YYEKEE (reference sequence). V lost 5 bases and J lost 5, with 14 bases in between. The CDR3 sequence is 13 residues long. CDR3: CASSNPVSNEQYF. The CDR3 DNA reads TGTGCCAGCAGTAATCCGGTTTCTAACGAGCAGTACTTC.